The following is a T cell receptor beta chain sequence with its context. Its antigen has not been determined. No much larger clonotype is one base removed from it; base qualities were not supplied. This entry comes from a study of cytomegalovirus exposure and HLA in healthy donors (dated by TCRdb to about 2017). Looking at the study overall: In an earlier analysis of approximately 640 of the donors, less than 350 Gb of sequence data and 100 million or so unique TCR beta sequences from some 170 million T cells were reported. Among the roughly 380 genotyped donors, roughly 80% belonged to the genetic ancestry cluster associated with self-reported Caucasian donors. All discovery cohort repertoires had been generated on a single sequencing platform. The study combined high-throughput TCR immunosequencing, statistical association of individual TCRs with disease status, and machine learning to predict cytomegalovirus infection status. The study profiled the T cell repertoires of 550 to 700 subjects by immunosequencing and related them to cytomegalovirus serostatus. HLA typing included class I and class II loci at four-digit resolution. On average, around 240,000 unique TCR beta nucleotide sequences were sequenced per donor among roughly 430 genotyped donors of the cohort, with roughly 18% of those sequences being non-productive. The study aimed to test whether cataloging public T cell receptors could reveal signatures of past pathogen exposure. In a later genetic analysis, genome-wide SNP genotypes for about 55% of the roughly 700 donors were used, and that subset was treated as a discovery cohort. In the later analysis, no new phenotypic data were used to find candidate immune exposures; instead, reliance was placed on TCR beta sequences and their occurrence across donors. About five DR-DQ haplotypes were handled as single units for association and clustering because linkage in the cohort was strong. Alongside the repertoire data, information on donor age, sex, ethnicity and CMV serostatus was compiled. Roughly 300 gigabases of sequencing data and roughly 80 million unique TCR sequences made up an early release that covered nearly 650 HLA-typed donors. Typing coverage differed by locus: A, B, C, DRB1 and DQB1 were typed in roughly 620-630 donors, DQA1 in approximately 520, DPA1 in around 580, and DPB1 in just under 490. In addition to the first cohort of approximately 670 subjects, a separate validation cohort of around 110 different subjects was used. An earlier analysis of several hundred of the donors used high-throughput TCR beta sequencing to judge whether each TCR beta V gene segment behaved as functional or pseudogenic. A later analysis re-analyzed previously published TCR beta repertoires from about 600 donors and added high-resolution HLA genotyping to study TCR occurrence patterns.

Preparation of the library involved the immunoSEQ multiplex PCR assay. A mixture of 60 forward primers for TCR Vbeta segments and 13 reverse primers for TCR Jbeta segments was used in the multiplex PCR. The CDR3 region of rearranged TCR beta genes was amplified from genomic DNA by a multiplex PCR assay. Amplified TCR beta libraries were sequenced as 87-base-pair reads on the Illumina HiSeq System. Under the source paper's analysis protocol: A later analysis counted about 80 million unique TCR beta chains across the 600 to 850 repertoires, and 9.5 million to 11 million of these chains were shared by at least two donors. A nearest-neighbor algorithm error-corrected the raw reads and collapsed the reads into unique sequences, merging closely related sequences to remove PCR and sequencing errors. Alignment of CDR3 sequences to IMGT reference sequences was used to assign V, D and J gene segments. For a sequence to be retained, a match of at least six nucleotides was required to both a V gene segment and a J gene segment. Rearrangements were called productive when the CDR3 lacked stop codons and stayed in frame with V and J; all others were non-productive. Following IMGT convention, CDR3 was defined as the stretch from the second conserved V-encoded cysteine up to the conserved J-encoded phenylalanine. Sequences without an unambiguous match to a single V gene segment were excluded from the earlier analysis of about 630 of the donors. In an earlier analysis of roughly 500 of the donors, V segments were called functional above 56.7% productive rearrangements and were called segregating when the between-donor standard deviation exceeded 5%. A statistical classification framework was built for diagnosing cytomegalovirus status from the catalog of TCR beta chain sequences. A later analysis assigned V and J genes by comparing TCR nucleotide sequences with IMGT/GENE-DB human TR gene sequences. Using the TCRdist pipeline, a later analysis assigned CDR3 sequences along with most-parsimonious VDJ recombination scenarios. In a later analysis, every TCR beta chain was defined by the combination of its CDR3 amino acid sequence and its V-gene family, and reads without a unique V-gene family were dropped. As a way to deal with suspected cross-contamination and a sequencing artifact, a later analysis dropped 500 to 700 nucleotide sequences that were highly shared and had low generation probability. In a later analysis, a clonal expansion index was calculated for each public chain from normalized within-repertoire ranks of inferred template counts. In a later analysis, generation probabilities were computed using a VDJ recombination model fitted to out-of-frame rearrangements, and the results were checked against IGoR. In a later analysis, hypergeometric tests were used to score TCR-TCR, TCR-HLA and TCR-CMV co-occurrence, with a repertoire-size bias correction applied to TCR pairs. To estimate false discovery rates, a later analysis permuted the HLA or CMV assignments 20 times. In a later analysis, co-occurring TCRs were grouped with DBSCAN, and TCRdist sequence similarity was added when clustering was performed within HLA-allele-positive subsets. For co-occurrence clustering, repertoires with fewer than 30,000 or more than 120,000 public chains were excluded, along with five repertoires with anomalous nucleotide sharing. Entries here come from immuneACCESS through TCRdb and include only in-frame sequences with V and J called. Some clones fail to appear in such tables; in the studies checked, an unresolved V gene covers under half of the shortfall, and the cause of the remainder is unknown. D and trimming come from the DNA, and the V and J calls and clone size come from that table. This sample comprises about 110,000 clones, roughly 80% of them detected only once. Of the sample, 2% to 2.5% is held by the ten largest clones.

The cohort consisted of approximately 670 healthy bone marrow donors. Cohort members were all nominally healthy when sampled, although unrecorded immune exposures were likely present. The donor tested CMV seronegative and was one of the 352 seronegative cohort members. Every donor gave a peripheral blood sample, and the peripheral blood mononuclear cells from that sample were used for TCR beta sequencing. The Qiagen DNeasy Blood Extraction Kit was used to extract genomic DNA from the blood cell samples. The germline V gene gives CDR1 as SQVTM and CDR2 as ANQGSEA. The CDR3 measures 13 amino acids from cysteine to phenylalanine. The read is trimmed to its CDR3 DNA, 39 bases read in frame from base 1. V lost 4 bases and J lost 2 bases, and the count of bases not matched to a germline gene is 3. Overall study results and their limits: Most CMV-associated TCR beta chains appeared to be HLA-restricted in a later analysis, and the HLA associations seemed to be driven largely by CMV exposure. Seventeen rarely observed V segments, including chromosome 9 orphons, were excluded from the earlier analysis of 550 to 700 of the donors because counts were too low. A further reported finding was that TCR beta sequences accurately predicted the HLA-A and HLA-B alleles for most subjects in the first cohort. In a later genetic analysis, a missense DCLRE1C variant was associated with V-gene and J-gene trimming of TCR beta chains, and the association was replicated in an independent cohort. Compared with the roughly 600-donor mean, donors in an Asian-associated ancestry cluster had fewer N-insertions in productive TCRs, according to a later genetic analysis. The authors suggested that the approach could potentially be generalized to other disease states and immunological phenotypes. Because HLA typing was missing for some donors at each locus, association tests included only the typed subset. A later analysis reported that several top co-occurrence clusters appeared linked to parvovirus B19, influenza, CMV and Epstein-Barr virus. The only immune exposure information available for the cohort was CMV serostatus. Roughly uniform sequencing depth across donors was assumed in presence/absence analyses, although this assumption may not hold. When HLA alleles, especially DR and DQ, strongly co-occurred, attributing TCR associations to individual alleles was difficult. Specific HLA alleles were associated with 16,951 TCR beta sequences at a false discovery rate of 0.05 in a later analysis. Most TCR sequences were seen in very few donors, while some public TCRs were found in many individuals. Correlated functional status among segregating V segments might reflect linkage disequilibrium, but an unknown experimental factor could not be ruled out. A few of the identified cytomegalovirus-associated TCR beta chains were confirmed in vitro to be specific for cytomegalovirus antigens. The 87-base-pair reads could not distinguish some IMGT-functional V segments, including TRBV6-2 and TRBV6-3, so those segments were excluded. In a later analysis, HLA-associated TCR beta chains were found to be more clonally expanded and to have lower generation probabilities than equally common non-associated chains. In the study, 164 TCR beta chains were listed as associated with cytomegalovirus. A later analysis found that TCR association rates varied across HLA loci, with DRB1 alleles showing the most associated TCRs and HLA-C alleles the fewest. In this cohort, only TCR beta chains were sequenced, and detectable features were limited by the absence of alpha or paired-chain data. The classifier was reported to diagnose cytomegalovirus status with high specificity and sensitivity in both the original cohort and the validation cohort. In an earlier analysis of roughly 560 of the donors, most TCR beta V segments were observed in productive rearrangements about 90% or about 30% of the time, broadly matching IMGT annotations. A group of highly shared sequence variants was considered likely to be a technical artifact of the sequencing pipeline.

The chain is made from TRBV29-1 and TRBJ2-7; 9 middle bases align to TRBD2. The specimen was PBMCs. This sequence originates from a man aged 30 to 39 in good health and CMV-seronegative. The CDR3 in this case is CSVVAGEPYEQYF. The nucleotide sequence reads TGCAGCGTTGTAGCGGGAGAACCCTACGAGCAGTACTTC.